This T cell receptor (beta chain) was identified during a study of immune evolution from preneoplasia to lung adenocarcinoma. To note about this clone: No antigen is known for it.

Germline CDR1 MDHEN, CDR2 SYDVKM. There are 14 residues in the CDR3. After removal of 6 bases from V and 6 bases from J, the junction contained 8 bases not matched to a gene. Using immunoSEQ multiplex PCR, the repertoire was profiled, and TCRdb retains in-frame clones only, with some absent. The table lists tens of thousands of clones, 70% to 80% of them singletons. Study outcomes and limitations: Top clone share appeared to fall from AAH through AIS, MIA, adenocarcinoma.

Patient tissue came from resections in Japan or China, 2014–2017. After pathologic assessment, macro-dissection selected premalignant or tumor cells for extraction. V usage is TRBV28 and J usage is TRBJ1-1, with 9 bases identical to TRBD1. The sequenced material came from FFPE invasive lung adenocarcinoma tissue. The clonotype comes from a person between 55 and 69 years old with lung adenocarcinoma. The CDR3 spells CASSSRDRVSEAFF. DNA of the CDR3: TGTGCCAGCAGCTCCCGGGACAGGGTCTCTGAAGCTTTCTTT.